This T cell receptor (beta chain) originates from a study of T cell changes during pregnancy in multiple sclerosis. V was shortened by 2 bases and J by 2 bases, with 9 bases between the two germline ends. The CDR3 extends over 15 amino acids. Germline CDR1 and CDR2: SGHTA and FQGNSA. This clone occurred a few times. TCRdb's table, derived via immunoSEQ multiplex PCR, lists solely in-frame clones and lacks some. The sample gives 50,000 to 70,000 clones, roughly 89% of which show up once; 1.4% is in the top ten. The chain is built from TRBV7-2 and TRBJ1-4; D possibly corresponds to TRBD1 (5 bases). The receptor was isolated from a female donor with multiple sclerosis, enrolled in a pregnancy study. The input for sequencing was peripheral blood, taken in the second trimester of pregnancy. CDR3 sequence (DNA): TGTGCCAGCAGCTTATACGGGGGGACTAATGAAAAACTGTTTTTT. Residues: CASSLYGGTNEKLFF.